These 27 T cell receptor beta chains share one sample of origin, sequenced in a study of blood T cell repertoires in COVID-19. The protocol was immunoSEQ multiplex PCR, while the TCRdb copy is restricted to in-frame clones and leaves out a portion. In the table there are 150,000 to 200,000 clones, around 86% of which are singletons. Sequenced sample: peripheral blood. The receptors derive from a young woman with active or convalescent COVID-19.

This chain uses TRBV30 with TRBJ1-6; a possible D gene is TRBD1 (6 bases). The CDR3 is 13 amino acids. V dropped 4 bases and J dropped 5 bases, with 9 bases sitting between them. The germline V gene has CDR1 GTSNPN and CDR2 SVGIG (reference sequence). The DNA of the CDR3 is TGTGCCTGGAATACAGGGAATAATTCACCCCTCCACTTT. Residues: CAWNTGNNSPLHF.

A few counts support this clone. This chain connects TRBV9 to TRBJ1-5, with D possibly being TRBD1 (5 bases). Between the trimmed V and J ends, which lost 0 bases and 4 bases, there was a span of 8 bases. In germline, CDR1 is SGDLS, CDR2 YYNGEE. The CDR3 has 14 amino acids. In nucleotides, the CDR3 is TGTGCCAGCAGCGTAGGGTCAGGGAATCAGCCCCAGCATTTT. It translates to CASSVGSGNQPQHF.

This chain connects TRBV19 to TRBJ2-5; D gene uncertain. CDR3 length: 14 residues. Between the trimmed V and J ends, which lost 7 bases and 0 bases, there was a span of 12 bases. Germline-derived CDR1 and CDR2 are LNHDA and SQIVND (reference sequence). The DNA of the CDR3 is TGTGCCAGTACCACCAGGCGACACCAAGAGACCCAGTACTTC. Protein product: CASTTRRHQETQYF.

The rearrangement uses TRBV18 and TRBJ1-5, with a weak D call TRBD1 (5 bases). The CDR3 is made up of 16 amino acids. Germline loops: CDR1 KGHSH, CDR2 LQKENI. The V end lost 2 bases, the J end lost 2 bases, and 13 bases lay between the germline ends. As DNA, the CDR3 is TGTGCCAGCTCACCAAACAGGCCCATGGGCAATCAGCCCCAGCATTTT. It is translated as CASSPNRPMGNQPQHF.

CDR3 in amino acids: CASSFETGGRALHF. DNA of the CDR3: TGCGCCAGCAGCTTTGAGACAGGAGGTCGGGCCCTCCACTTT. The genes are TRBV5-1 and TRBJ1-6, with D maybe TRBD1 (6 bases). Germline V gene data show CDR1 as SGHRS and CDR2 as YFSETQ. This CDR3 contains 14 residues. Trimming removed 2 bases from V and 14 bases from J, with 17 bases in between.

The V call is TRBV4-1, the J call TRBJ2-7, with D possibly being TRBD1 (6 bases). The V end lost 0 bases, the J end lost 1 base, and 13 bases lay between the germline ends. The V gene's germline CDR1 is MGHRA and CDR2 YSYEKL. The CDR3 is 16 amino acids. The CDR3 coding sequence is TGCGCCAGCAGCCAAGATCCAGGCCAGGGGTCCTACGAGCAGTACTTC. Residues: CASSQDPGQGSYEQYF.

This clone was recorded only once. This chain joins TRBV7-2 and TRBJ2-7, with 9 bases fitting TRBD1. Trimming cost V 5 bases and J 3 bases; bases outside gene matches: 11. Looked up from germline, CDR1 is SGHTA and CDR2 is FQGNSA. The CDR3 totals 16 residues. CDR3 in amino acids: CASSPQPGQGYYEQYF. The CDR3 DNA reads TGTGCCAGCAGCCCCCAGCCGGGACAGGGTTACTACGAGCAGTACTTC.

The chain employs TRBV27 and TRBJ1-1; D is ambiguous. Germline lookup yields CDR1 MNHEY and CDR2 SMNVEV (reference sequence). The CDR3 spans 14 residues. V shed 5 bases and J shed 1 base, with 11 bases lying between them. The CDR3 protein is CASSLFDTNTEAFF. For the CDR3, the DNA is TGTGCCAGCAGTCTCTTCGACACGAACACTGAAGCTTTCTTT.

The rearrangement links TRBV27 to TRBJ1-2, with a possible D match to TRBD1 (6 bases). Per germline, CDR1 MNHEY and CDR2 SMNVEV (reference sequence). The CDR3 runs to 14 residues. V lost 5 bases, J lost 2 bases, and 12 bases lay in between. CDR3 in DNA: TGTGCCAGCAGTCTAGCAGGGGCCAACTATGGCTACACCTTC. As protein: CASSLAGANYGYTF.

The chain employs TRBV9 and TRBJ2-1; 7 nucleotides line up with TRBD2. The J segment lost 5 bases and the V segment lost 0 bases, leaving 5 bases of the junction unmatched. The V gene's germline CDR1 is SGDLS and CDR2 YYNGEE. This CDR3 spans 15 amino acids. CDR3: CASSVVDAGDNEQFF. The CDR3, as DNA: TGTGCCAGCAGCGTAGTTGATGCGGGGGACAATGAGCAGTTCTTC.

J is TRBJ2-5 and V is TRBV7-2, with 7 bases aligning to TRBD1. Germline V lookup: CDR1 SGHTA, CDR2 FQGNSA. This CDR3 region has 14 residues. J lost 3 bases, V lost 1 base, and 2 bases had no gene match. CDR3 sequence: CASSLGQGKETQYF. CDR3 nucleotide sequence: TGTGCCAGCAGCTTAGGACAGGGTAAAGAGACCCAGTACTTC.

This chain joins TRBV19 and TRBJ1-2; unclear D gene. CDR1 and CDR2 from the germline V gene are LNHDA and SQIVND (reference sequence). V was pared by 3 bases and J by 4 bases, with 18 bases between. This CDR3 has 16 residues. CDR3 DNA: TGTGCCAGTAGTATTACCCGGGAGGGCCGCGGCTATGGCTACACCTTC. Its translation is CASSITREGRGYGYTF.

CDR3: CASKQGAIDEQYF. In nucleotides, the CDR3 is TGTGCCAGCAAACAGGGGGCAATCGACGAGCAGTACTTC. The V and J genes are TRBV28 and TRBJ2-7, with 9 bases aligning to TRBD1. V lost 7 bases to trimming and J lost 5 bases; unmatched junction nucleotides: 6. The length of the CDR3 is 13 residues. The germline gives CDR1 MDHEN, CDR2 SYDVKM. Full variable domain (outside the CDR3, taken from reference TRBV28 and TRBJ2-7): DVKVTQSSRYLVKRTGEKVFLECVQDMDHENMFWYRQDPGLGLRLIYFSYDVKMKEKGDIPEGYSVSREKKERFSLILESASTNQTSMYLCASKQGAIDEQYFGPGTRLTVT.

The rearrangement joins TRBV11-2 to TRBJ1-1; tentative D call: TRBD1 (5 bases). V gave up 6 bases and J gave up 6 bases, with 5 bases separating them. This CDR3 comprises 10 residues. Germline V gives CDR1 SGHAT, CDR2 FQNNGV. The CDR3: CASRGPEAFF. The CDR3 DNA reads TGTGCCAGCAGGGGGCCTGAAGCTTTCTTT.

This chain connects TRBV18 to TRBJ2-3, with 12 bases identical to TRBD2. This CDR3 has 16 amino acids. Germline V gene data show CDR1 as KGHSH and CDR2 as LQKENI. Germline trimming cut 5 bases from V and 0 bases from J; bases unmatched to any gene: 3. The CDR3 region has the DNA TGTGCCAGCTCATCCGGGACTAGCGGGAGCACAGATACGCAGTATTTT. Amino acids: CASSSGTSGSTDTQYF.

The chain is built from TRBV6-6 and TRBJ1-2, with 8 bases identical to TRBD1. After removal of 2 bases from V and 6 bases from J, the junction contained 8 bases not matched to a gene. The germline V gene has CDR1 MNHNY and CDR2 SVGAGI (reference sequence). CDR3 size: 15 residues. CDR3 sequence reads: CASSYDDRGGDGYTF. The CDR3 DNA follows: TGTGCCAGCAGTTACGACGACAGGGGCGGTGATGGCTACACCTTC.

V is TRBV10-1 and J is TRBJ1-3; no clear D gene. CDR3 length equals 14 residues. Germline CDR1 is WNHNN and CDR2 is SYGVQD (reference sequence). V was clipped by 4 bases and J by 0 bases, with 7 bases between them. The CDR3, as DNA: TGCGCCAGCAGTGTCAGTCCCTCTGGAAACACCATATATTTT. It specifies CASSVSPSGNTIYF.

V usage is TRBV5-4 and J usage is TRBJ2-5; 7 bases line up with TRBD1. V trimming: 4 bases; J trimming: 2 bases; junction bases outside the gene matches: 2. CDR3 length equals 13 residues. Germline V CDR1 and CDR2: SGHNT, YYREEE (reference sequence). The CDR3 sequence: CASSPDRQETQYF. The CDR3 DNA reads TGTGCCAGCAGCCCGGACAGGCAAGAGACCCAGTACTTC. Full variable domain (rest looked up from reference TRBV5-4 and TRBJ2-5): ETGVTQSPTHLIKTRGQQVTLRCSSQSGHNTVSWYQQALGQGPQFIFQYYREEENGRGNFPPRFSGLQFPNYSSELNVNALELDDSALYLCASSPDRQETQYFGPGTRLLVL.

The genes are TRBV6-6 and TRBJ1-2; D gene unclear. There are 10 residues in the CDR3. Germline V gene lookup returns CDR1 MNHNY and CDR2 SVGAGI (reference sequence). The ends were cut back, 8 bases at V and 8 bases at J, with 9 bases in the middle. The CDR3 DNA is TGTGCCAGCTGGGAGGGCGGCTACACCTTC. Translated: CASWEGGYTF.

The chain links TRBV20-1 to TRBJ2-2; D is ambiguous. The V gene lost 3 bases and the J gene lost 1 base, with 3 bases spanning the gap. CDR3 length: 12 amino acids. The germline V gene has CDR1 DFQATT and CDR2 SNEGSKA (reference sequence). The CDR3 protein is CSASQNTGELFF. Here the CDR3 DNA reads TGCAGTGCTAGTCAGAACACCGGGGAGCTGTTTTTT.

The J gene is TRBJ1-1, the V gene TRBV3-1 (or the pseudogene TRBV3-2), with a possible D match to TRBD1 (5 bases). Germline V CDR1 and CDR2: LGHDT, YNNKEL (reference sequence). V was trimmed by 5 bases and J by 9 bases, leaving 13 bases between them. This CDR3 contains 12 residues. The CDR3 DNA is TGTGCCAGCAGCTCCGACAGCTCGAAAGCTTTCTTT. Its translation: CASSSDSSKAFF.

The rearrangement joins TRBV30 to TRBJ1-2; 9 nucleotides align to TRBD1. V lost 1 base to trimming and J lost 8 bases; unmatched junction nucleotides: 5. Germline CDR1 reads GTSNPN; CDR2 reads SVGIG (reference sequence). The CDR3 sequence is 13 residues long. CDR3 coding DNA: TGTGCCTGGAGTGGACAGGGGGAGGACGGCTACACCTTC. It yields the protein CAWSGQGEDGYTF.

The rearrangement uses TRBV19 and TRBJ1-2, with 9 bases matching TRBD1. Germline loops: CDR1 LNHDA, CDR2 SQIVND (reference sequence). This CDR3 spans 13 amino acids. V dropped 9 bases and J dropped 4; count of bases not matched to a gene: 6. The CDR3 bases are TGTGCCAGCACGGACAGGGGAGGCTATGGCTACACCTTC. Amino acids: CASTDRGGYGYTF.

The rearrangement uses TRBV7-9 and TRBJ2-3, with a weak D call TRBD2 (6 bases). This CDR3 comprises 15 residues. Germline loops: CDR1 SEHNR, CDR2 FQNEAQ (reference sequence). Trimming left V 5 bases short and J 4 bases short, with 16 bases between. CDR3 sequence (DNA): TGTGCCAGCAGCCCGATGGGACTCGCCTCAGATACGCAGTATTTT. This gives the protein CASSPMGLASDTQYF.

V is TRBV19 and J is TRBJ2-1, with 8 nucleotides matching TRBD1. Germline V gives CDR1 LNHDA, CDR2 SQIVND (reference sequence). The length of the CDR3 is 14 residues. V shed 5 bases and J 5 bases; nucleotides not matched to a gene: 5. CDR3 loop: CASSDRGTDNEQFF. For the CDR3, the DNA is TGTGCCAGTAGTGACAGGGGTACCGACAATGAGCAGTTCTTC.

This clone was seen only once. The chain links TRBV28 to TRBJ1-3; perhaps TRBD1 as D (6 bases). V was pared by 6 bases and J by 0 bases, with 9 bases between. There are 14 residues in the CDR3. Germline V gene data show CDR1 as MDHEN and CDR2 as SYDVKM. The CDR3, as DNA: TGTGCCAGCAGCCAGGGGTCCTCTGGAAACACCATATATTTT. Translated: CASSQGSSGNTIYF.

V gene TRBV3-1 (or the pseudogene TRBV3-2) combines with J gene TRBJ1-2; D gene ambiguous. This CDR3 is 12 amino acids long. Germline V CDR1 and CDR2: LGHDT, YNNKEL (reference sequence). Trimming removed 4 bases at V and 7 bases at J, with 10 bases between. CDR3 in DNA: TGTGCCAGCAGCCGCGGGCTGGGTGGCTACACCTTC. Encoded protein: CASSRGLGGYTF.